There are many counts of the clone carrying this T cell receptor beta chain. The antigen is undetermined. CDR3 size: 15 residues. Deletions cut 4 bases from V and 5 bases from J, with 18 bases between. Germline-derived CDR1 and CDR2 are SGHNT and YYREEE (reference sequence). The data are from a study of T cells in Graves' hyperthyroidism and ophthalmopathy. From RNA transcripts, TCR beta CDR3 regions were amplified. A set of HTBI primers served as the primers for a first-round RT-PCR of the TCR CDR3. A single record per CDR3 protein comes from TCRdb applying MiXCR to the multiplex PCR reads. The sample records hundreds of thousands of distinct CDR3 sequences, roughly a sixth being singletons. Recently diagnosed hyperthyroidism of less than 2 months' duration affected patients aged 18 to 65. Blood dates from first hyperthyroidism diagnosis, before any ophthalmopathy symptoms. Notes on the study in general: Ophthalmopathy was predicted by the model a median of roughly 6.7 months ahead of onset. Blood also showed most of the thyroid clonotypes that were expanded above 0.001.

The rearrangement links TRBV5-4 to TRBJ1-1; D might be TRBD1 (5 bases). The source is a woman aged 50 to 65 with Graves' hyperthyroidism that later progressed to Graves' ophthalmopathy. Sequenced input: blood. DNA of the CDR3: TGTGCCAGCAGCCCTCTGGCGGGGCGGCGGACTGAAGCTTTCTTT. As protein: CASSPLAGRRTEAFF.